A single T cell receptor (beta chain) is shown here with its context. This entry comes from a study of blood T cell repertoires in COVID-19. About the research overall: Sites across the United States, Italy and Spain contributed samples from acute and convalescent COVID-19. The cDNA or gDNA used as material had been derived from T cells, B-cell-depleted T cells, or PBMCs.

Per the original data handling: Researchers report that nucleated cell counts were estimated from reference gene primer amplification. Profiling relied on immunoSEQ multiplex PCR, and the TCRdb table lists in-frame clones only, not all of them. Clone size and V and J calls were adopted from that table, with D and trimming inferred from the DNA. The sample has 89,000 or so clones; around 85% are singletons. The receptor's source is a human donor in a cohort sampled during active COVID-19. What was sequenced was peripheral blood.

CDR3 bases: TGTGCCAGCCAAATAGCGGGAGGGCACGAGACCCAGTACTTC. Amino acid sequence: CASQIAGGHETQYF. The rearrangement uses TRBV4-2 and TRBJ2-5, with 11 bases fitting TRBD2. The germline gives CDR1 LGHNA, CDR2 YNFKEQ. The CDR3 contains 14 residues. J gave up 5 bases and V 8 bases, and 7 bases lay outside the gene matches.